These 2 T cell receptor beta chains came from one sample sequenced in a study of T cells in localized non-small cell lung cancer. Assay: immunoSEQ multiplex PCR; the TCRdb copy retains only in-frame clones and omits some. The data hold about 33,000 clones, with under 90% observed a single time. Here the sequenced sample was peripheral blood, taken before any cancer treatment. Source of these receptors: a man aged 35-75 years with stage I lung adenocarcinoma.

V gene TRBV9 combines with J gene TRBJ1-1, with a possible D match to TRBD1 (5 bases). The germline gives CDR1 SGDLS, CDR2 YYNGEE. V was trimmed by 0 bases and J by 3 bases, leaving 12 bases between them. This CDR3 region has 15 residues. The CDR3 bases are TGTGCCAGCAGCGTAGCTCTGGGGCCAGACACTGAAGCTTTCTTT. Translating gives CASSVALGPDTEAFF.

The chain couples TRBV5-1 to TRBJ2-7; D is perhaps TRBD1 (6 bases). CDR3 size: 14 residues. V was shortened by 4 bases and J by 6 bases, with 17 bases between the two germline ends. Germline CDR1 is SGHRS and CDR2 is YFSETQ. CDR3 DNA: TGCGCCAGCAGCCCCCGACAGGATAAGCGCGAGCAGTACTTC. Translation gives CASSPRQDKREQYF.